The 21 T cell receptor beta chains below come from one sample, sequenced in a study of OX40 agonist ivuxolimab in advanced cancers. This table comes from immunoSEQ multiplex PCR, and its TCRdb copy is limited to in-frame clones, with some not included. The repertoire consists of some 50,000 clones, with approximately 83% occurring once and the leading ten covering around 1.9%. Sequencing used CD4+ or CD8+ T cells sorted from blood, obtained in a trial of the OX40 agonist ivuxolimab. These receptors were collected from an adult with an advanced solid tumor such as melanoma, head and neck, liver or kidney cancer.

This clone has a handful of counts. J is TRBJ2-6 and V is TRBV9; tentative D call: TRBD2 (5 bases). Germline CDR1 SGDLS, CDR2 YYNGEE. CDR3 length: 18 residues. Trimming cost V 0 bases and J 4 bases, with 17 bases left between them. The CDR3 spells CASSVGVGRLSGANVLTF. The DNA for the CDR3 is TGTGCCAGCAGCGTAGGGGTAGGGAGATTATCAGGGGCCAACGTCCTGACTTTC.

This clone appeared once. The rearrangement links TRBV6-5 to TRBJ1-1; D unresolved. The germline V gene encodes CDR1 MNHEY and CDR2 SVGAGI. V was trimmed by 6 bases and J by 6 bases, leaving 14 bases between them. This CDR3 spans 13 amino acids. The CDR3 loop is CASSGPKDAEAFF. The CDR3 region has the DNA TGTGCCAGCAGCGGACCTAAGGACGCTGAAGCTTTCTTT.

The chain links TRBV2 to TRBJ1-3; D is possibly TRBD1 (5 bases). Trimming pared 5 bases from V and 2 bases from J, leaving 10 bases between. CDR1 is SNHLY, CDR2 FYNNEI, per germline. CDR3 length: 14 amino acids. The CDR3 sequence: CASSKGNTGNTIYF. Written as DNA, the CDR3 is TGTGCCAGCAGTAAGGGGAATACTGGAAACACCATATATTTT.

This clone was counted only a few times. The J gene is TRBJ1-5, the V gene TRBV16; 8 bases match TRBD1. CDR3 size: 14 residues. Germline CDR1 KGHSY, CDR2 FQNENV. The junction had 0 bases not matched to a gene; V was cut back by 4 bases and J by 1 base. As DNA, the CDR3 is TGTGCCAGCAGCCGGACAGGGAGCAATCAGCCCCAGCATTTT. It codes for CASSRTGSNQPQHF.

This clone was seen a handful of times. The chain combines TRBV7-2 with TRBJ1-6; 9 bases are shared with TRBD1. Germline assignment: CDR1 SGHTA and CDR2 FQGNSA. The CDR3 length is 15 residues. The junction had 6 bases not matched to a gene; V was cut back by 3 bases and J by 9 bases. CDR3 nucleotides: TGTGCCAGCAGCTTCCGGGGACAGGGAAGTTCACCCCTCCACTTT. It codes for CASSFRGQGSSPLHF.

The CDR3 region is CASSQALGRMNSPLHF. In DNA form, the CDR3 reads TGCGCCAGCAGCCAAGCGCTTGGCAGGATGAATTCACCCCTCCACTTT. The V gene is TRBV4-1, the J gene TRBJ1-6; D uncertain. The CDR3 has 16 amino acids. Germline CDR1 reads MGHRA; CDR2 reads YSYEKL. Trimming cost V 1 base and J 7 bases, with 14 bases left between them.

V and J are TRBV4-1 and TRBJ1-2, with 10 bases that match TRBD1. The CDR3 spans 17 residues. Per the germline V gene, CDR1 is MGHRA and CDR2 is YSYEKL. J gave up 7 bases and V 1 base, and 12 bases lay outside the gene matches. The CDR3 is CASSQVREGTGASGYTF. The DNA for the CDR3 is TGCGCCAGCAGCCAAGTAAGGGAAGGGACAGGGGCTTCTGGCTACACCTTC.

CDR3 DNA sequence: TGCGCCAGCAGAGTAGGCCCCGGGGAGCCCCAGCATTTT. Translation gives CASRVGPGEPQHF. The J gene is TRBJ1-5, the V gene TRBV5-1, with D uncertain. Trimming cost V 5 bases and J 8 bases, with 14 bases left between them. The CDR3 loop spans 13 amino acids. Germline V gives CDR1 SGHRS, CDR2 YFSETQ. Full variable domain (outside the CDR3, taken from reference TRBV5-1 and TRBJ1-5): KAGVTQTPRYLIKTRGQQVTLSCSPISGHRSVSWYQQTPGQGLQFLFEYFSETQRNKGNFPGRFSGRQFSNSRSEMNVSTLELGDSALYLCASRVGPGEPQHFGDGTRLSIL.

J is TRBJ2-2 and V is TRBV6-6, with D possibly matching TRBD1 (6 bases). Per germline, CDR1 MNHNY and CDR2 SVGAGI (reference sequence). This CDR3 spans 13 amino acids. Trimming pared 5 bases from V and 7 bases from J, leaving 11 bases between. CDR3 DNA: TGTGCCAGCAGTAAACAGGGCCACGGGGAGCTGTTTTTT. It yields the protein CASSKQGHGELFF.

This clone was found a few times. The chain employs TRBV20-1 and TRBJ2-5; weak D call: TRBD1 (5 bases). Germline CDR1 is DFQATT and CDR2 is SNEGSKA (reference sequence). Deletions cut 4 bases from V and 5 bases from J, with 5 bases between. The CDR3 extends over 10 amino acids. The CDR3 sequence is CSANRETQYF. The CDR3 nucleotides read TGCAGTGCTAACAGGGAGACCCAGTACTTC.

J is TRBJ1-3 and V is TRBV6-5; possibly TRBD1 for D (5 bases). V was trimmed by 5 bases and J by 2 bases, leaving 10 bases between them. The CDR3 sequence is 14 residues long. Germline V lookup: CDR1 MNHEY, CDR2 SVGAGI. Written as DNA, the CDR3 is TGTGCCAGCAGTGACGGGGGAGCTGGAAACACCATATATTTT. Translated: CASSDGGAGNTIYF.

V is TRBV30 and J is TRBJ2-7, with no clear D. V gave up 5 bases and J gave up 1 base, with 12 bases separating them. There are 13 residues in the CDR3. The germline V gene encodes CDR1 GTSNPN and CDR2 SVGIG (reference sequence). CDR3 region: CAWGVAWSYEQYF. The CDR3, as DNA: TGTGCCTGGGGGGTGGCTTGGTCCTACGAGCAGTACTTC.

The rearrangement uses TRBV9 and TRBJ2-2, with D hard to call. CDR3 length equals 16 residues. Germline CDR1 SGDLS, CDR2 YYNGEE. The V and J ends lost 0 bases and 2 bases respectively, with 11 bases between them. CDR3 DNA: TGTGCCAGCAGCGTAGAGGCCGGTTTTAACACCGGGGAGCTGTTTTTT. Translating gives CASSVEAGFNTGELFF.

The chain is built from TRBV6-5 and TRBJ2-7; D is unresolved. This CDR3 has 14 residues. V lost 2 bases and J lost 4, with 12 bases in between. Germline V lookup: CDR1 MNHEY, CDR2 SVGAGI. The CDR3 sequence is CASSYLTSVYEQYF. DNA for the CDR3: TGTGCCAGCAGTTACCTTACTTCGGTTTACGAGCAGTACTTC.

This clone was recorded once. V gene TRBV21-1 combines with J gene TRBJ2-2; TRBD1, as called in the table, went unchecked against the DNA. TRBV21-1 is an annotated pseudogene. CDR3 size: 15 residues. CDR3 in amino acids: CASRIGQSTTGELFF. CDR3 nucleotides: TGTGCCAGCAGGATCGGACAGTCAACCACCGGGGAGCTGTTTTTT.

The V call is TRBV5-1, the J call TRBJ1-2, with D tentatively TRBD1 (5 bases). CDR1 and CDR2 (germline): SGHRS, YFSETQ. V lost 0 bases and J lost 8, with 17 bases in between. This CDR3 is built from 15 residues. The CDR3 loop reads CASSLDLGRAEGYTF. DNA of the CDR3: TGCGCCAGCAGCTTGGATTTGGGCAGGGCGGAGGGCTACACCTTC.

This clone was picked up one time. This sequence joins TRBV7-9 and TRBJ2-5; 11 nucleotides align to TRBD2. V was clipped by 8 bases and J by 5 bases; unmatched bases: 4. There are 13 residues in the CDR3. Germline-derived CDR1 and CDR2 are SEHNR and FQNEAQ (reference sequence). The CDR3 reads CASRASGGETQYF. The CDR3 DNA follows: TGTGCCAGCCGGGCTAGCGGGGGGGAGACCCAGTACTTC. The full variable domain, in which reference TRBV7-9 and TRBJ2-5 provide the parts outside the CDR3, is DTGVSQNPRHKITKRGQNVTFRCDPISEHNRLYWYRQTLGQGPEFLTYFQNEAQLEKSRLLSDRFSAERPKGSFSTLEIQRTEQGDSAMYLCASRASGGETQYFGPGTRLLVL.

The gene calls are TRBV5-4 and TRBJ2-1; 8 nucleotides match TRBD2. The CDR3 is made up of 15 amino acids. Germline CDR1 is SGHNT and CDR2 is YYREEE (reference sequence). V trimming: 1 base; J trimming: 2 bases; junction bases outside the gene matches: 2. In DNA, the CDR3 is TGTGCCAGCAGCTTGAAAGCGGGGGCCTACAATGAGCAGTTCTTC. It translates to CASSLKAGAYNEQFF.

There are a few counts of this clone. The chain couples TRBV4-3 to TRBJ2-1; 10 positions agree with TRBD2. CDR1 is LGHNA and CDR2 is YSLEER in the germline V gene. The CDR3 consists of 14 residues. Losses at the gene ends were 2 bases for V and 9 bases for J; bases not matched to a gene: 4. CDR3 DNA: TGCGCCAGCAGCCAAATTAGCGGGGGGTTTGAGCAGTTCTTC. Translated, it gives CASSQISGGFEQFF.

This clone was seen only once. The chain combines TRBV27 with TRBJ1-4, with 7 bases fitting TRBD1. The trim removed 6 bases at V and 7 bases at J, leaving 2 bases unmatched. The CDR3 is 12 residues long. Germline CDR1 and CDR2: MNHEY and SMNVEV (reference sequence). CDR3: CASRTGAEKLFF. CDR3 DNA: TGTGCCAGCAGAACAGGGGCTGAAAAACTGTTTTTT.

J is TRBJ2-7 and V is TRBV7-2; 7 bases map to TRBD1. In germline, CDR1 is SGHTA, CDR2 FQGNSA. CDR3 length: 17 amino acids. V lost 2 bases to trimming and J lost 7 bases; unmatched junction nucleotides: 17. CDR3 sequence: CASSLRPVGRGFMEQYF. DNA of the CDR3: TGTGCCAGCAGCTTACGGCCGGTGGGCAGGGGGTTTATGGAGCAGTACTTC.